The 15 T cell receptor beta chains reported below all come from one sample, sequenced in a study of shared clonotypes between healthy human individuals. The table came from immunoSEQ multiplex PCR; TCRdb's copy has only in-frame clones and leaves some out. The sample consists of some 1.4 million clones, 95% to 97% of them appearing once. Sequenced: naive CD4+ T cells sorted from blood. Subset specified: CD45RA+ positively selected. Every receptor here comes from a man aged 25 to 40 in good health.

CDR3 in DNA: TGTGCCAGCTCACCAGTAGACATGTCGTTTACGGATGAGCAGTTCTTC. Encoded protein: CASSPVDMSFTDEQFF. The genes are TRBV18 and TRBJ2-1; no clear D gene. The germline V and J ends were trimmed by 2 bases and 8 bases, with 19 bases remaining between them. Germline values: CDR1 KGHSH, CDR2 LQKENI. The CDR3 is 16 residues long.

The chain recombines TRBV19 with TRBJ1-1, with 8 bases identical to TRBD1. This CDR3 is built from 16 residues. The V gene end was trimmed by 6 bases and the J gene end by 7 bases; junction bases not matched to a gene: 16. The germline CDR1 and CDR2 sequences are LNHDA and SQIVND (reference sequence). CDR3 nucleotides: TGTGCCAGTAGGCCTGCGACAGGGGCTGGGGGAGGTGAAGCTTTCTTT. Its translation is CASRPATGAGGGEAFF.

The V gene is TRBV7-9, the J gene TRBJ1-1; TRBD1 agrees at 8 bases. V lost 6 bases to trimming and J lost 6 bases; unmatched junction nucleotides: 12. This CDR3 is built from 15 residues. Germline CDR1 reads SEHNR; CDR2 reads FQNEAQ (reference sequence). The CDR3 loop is CASRIRSGGESEAFF. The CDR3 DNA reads TGTGCCAGCAGAATTAGGTCAGGGGGCGAGTCTGAAGCTTTCTTT.

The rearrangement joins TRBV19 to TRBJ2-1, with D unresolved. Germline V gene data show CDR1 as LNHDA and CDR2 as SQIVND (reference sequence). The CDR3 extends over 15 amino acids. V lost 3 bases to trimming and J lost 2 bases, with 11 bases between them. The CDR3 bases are TGTGCCAGTAGTATTGGTATAAACCCCTACAATGAGCAGTTCTTC. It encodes CASSIGINPYNEQFF. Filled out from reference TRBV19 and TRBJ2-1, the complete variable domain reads DGGITQSPKYLFRKEGQNVTLSCEQNLNHDAMYWYRQDPGQGLRLIYYSQIVNDFQKGDIAEGYSVSREKKESFPLTVTSAQKNPTAFYLCASSIGINPYNEQFFGPGTRLTVL.

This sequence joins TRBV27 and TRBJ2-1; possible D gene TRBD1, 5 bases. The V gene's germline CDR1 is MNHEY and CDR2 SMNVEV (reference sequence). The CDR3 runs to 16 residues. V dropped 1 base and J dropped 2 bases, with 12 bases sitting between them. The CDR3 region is CASSLFSRETYNEQFF. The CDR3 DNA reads TGTGCCAGCAGTTTATTCAGCAGGGAAACCTACAATGAGCAGTTCTTC.

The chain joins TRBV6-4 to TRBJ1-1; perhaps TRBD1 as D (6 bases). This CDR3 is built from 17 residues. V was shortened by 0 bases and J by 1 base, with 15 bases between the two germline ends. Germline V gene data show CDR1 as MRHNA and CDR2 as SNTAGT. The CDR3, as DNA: TGTGCCAGCAGTGACTCTTCGTTAGGGGGGCCGAACACTGAAGCTTTCTTT. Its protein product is CASSDSSLGGPNTEAFF.

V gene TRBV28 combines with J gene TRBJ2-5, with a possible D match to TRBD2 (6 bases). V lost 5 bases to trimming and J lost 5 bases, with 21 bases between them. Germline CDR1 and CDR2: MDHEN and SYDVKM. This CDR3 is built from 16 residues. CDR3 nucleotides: TGTGCCAGCAGTACCACTTGGGGCAGGGAGGCGGAGACCCAGTACTTC. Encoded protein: CASSTTWGREAETQYF.

The CDR3 loop is CASSLLLNANTGELFF. The CDR3 DNA follows: TGCGCCAGCAGCTTGCTTCTGAATGCGAACACCGGGGAGCTGTTTTTT. The gene calls are TRBV5-1 and TRBJ2-2, with D unresolved. Germline assignment: CDR1 SGHRS and CDR2 YFSETQ. Trimming took off 1 base at V and 0 bases at J, with 10 bases between the two ends. CDR3 length equals 16 residues.

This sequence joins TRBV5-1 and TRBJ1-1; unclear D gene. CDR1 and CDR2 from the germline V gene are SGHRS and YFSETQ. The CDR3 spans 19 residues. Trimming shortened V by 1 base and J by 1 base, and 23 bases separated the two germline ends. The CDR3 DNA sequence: TGCGCCAGCAGCTTGATGAGGAGTGGCACAAAAGGCGCGAACACTGAAGCTTTCTTT. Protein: CASSLMRSGTKGANTEAFF.

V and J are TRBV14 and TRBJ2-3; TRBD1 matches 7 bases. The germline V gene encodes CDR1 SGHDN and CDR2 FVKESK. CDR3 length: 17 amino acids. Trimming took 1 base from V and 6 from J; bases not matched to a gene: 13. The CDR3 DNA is TGTGCCAGCAGCCAAGTCGGGCTAGACAGGGTGGCCGATACGCAGTATTTT. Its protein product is CASSQVGLDRVADTQYF.

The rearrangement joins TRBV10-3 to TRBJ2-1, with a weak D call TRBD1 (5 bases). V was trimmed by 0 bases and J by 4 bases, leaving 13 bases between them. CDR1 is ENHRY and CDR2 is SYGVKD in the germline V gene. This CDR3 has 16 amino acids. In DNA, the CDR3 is TGTGCCATCAGTGAGTCGACAGAGCGATTGTACAATGAGCAGTTCTTC. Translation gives CAISESTERLYNEQFF.

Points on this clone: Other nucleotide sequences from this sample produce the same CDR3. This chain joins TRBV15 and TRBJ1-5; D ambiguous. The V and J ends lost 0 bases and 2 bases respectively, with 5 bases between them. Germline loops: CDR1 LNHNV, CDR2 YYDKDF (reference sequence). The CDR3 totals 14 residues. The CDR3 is CATSRDRGNQPQHF. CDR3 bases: TGTGCCACCAGCAGAGATCGCGGCAATCAGCCCCAGCATTTT.

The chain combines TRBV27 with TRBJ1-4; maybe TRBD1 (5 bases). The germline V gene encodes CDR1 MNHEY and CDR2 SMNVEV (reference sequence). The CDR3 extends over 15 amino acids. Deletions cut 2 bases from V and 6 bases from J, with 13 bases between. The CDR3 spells CASSLRGWRYEKLFF. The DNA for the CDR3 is TGTGCCAGCAGTTTAAGGGGATGGAGGTATGAAAAACTGTTTTTT.

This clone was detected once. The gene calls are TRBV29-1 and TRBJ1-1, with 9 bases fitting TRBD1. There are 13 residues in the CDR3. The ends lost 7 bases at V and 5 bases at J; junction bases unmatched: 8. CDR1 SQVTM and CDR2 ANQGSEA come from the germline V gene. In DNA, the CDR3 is TGCAGCGCCCCCGGGACAGGGAGAACTGAAGCTTTCTTT. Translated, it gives CSAPGTGRTEAFF.

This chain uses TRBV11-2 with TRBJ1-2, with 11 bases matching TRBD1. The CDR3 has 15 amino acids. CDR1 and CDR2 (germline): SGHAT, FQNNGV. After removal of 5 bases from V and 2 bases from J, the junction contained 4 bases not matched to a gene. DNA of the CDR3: TGTGCCAGCAGCCTAAGGACAGGGGGCAACTATGGCTACACCTTC. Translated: CASSLRTGGNYGYTF.